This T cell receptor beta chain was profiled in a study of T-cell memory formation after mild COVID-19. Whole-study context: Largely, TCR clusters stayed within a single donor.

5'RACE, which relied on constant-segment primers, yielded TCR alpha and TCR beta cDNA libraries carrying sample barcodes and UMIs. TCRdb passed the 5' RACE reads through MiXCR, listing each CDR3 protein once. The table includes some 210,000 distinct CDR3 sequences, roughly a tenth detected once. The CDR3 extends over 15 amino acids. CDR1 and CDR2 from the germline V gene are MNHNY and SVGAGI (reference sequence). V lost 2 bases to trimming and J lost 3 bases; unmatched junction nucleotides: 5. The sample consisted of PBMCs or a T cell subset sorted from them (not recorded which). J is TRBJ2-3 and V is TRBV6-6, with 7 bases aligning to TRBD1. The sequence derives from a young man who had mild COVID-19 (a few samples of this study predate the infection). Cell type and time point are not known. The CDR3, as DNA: TGTGCCAGCAGTTACATGGGGGACAGTACAGATACGCAGTATTTT. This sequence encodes CASSYMGDSTDTQYF.